This T cell receptor beta chain was sequenced for a study of T cells after yellow fever vaccination. Germline-derived CDR1 and CDR2 are SGHTS and YDEGEE. Trimming at V came to 2 bases and at J to 7 bases, leaving 12 bases not matched to a gene. CDR3 size: 16 residues. This clonotype was detected only a few times. As yet, its antigen is unknown. Study-wide results and caveats: The booster response re-showed most primary clones: 96% CD4, almost 90% CD8.

Using its own MiXCR run on the 5' RACE reads, TCRdb lists one record per CDR3 protein. Of about 370,000 distinct CDR3 sequences in the sample, around 10% are singletons; the top ten hold roughly 18%. The origin of this receptor is a man younger than 35 who received the YFV17D yellow fever vaccine. This chain links TRBV5-8 with TRBJ2-5; TRBD2 matches 9 bases. Here the sequenced sample was PBMCs, taken on the day of the first yellow fever vaccination. CDR3 nucleotides: TGTGCCAGCAGCTTCGATAGCGGGGGAACGAAACGGACCCAGTACTTC. Translation gives CASSFDSGGTKRTQYF.